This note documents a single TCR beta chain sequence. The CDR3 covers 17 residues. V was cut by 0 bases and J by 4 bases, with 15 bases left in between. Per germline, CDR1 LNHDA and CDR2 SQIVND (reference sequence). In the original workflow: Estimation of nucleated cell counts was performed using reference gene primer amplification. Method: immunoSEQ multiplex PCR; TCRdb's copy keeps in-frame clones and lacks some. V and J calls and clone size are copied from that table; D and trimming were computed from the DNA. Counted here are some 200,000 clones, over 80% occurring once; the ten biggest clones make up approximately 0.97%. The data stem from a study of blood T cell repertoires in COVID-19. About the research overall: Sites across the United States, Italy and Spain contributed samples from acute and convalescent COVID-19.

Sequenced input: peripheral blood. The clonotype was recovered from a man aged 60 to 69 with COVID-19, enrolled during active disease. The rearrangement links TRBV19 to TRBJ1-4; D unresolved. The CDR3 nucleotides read TGTGCCAGTAGTATAGATCTATTGGGCAGCCTTAATGAAAAACTGTTTTTT. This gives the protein CASSIDLLGSLNEKLFF.